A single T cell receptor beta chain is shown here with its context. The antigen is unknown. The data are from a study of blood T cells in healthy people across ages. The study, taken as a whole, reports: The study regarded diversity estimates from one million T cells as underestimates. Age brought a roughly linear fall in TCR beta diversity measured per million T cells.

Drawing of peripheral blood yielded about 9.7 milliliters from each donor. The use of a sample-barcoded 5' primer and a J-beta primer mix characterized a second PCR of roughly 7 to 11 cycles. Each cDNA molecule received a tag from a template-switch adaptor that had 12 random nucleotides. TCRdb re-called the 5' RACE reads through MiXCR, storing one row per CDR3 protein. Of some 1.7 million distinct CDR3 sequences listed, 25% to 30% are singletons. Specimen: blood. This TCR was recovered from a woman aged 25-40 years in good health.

CDR3 amino acids: CASTGTSGSRGETQYF. CDR3 sequence (DNA): TGTGCCAGCACAGGGACTAGCGGGAGTAGGGGAGAGACCCAGTACTTC. The chain uses TRBV2 and TRBJ2-5, with 14 bases identical to TRBD2. V was clipped by 7 bases and J by 4 bases; unmatched bases: 8. The CDR3 loop spans 16 amino acids. The germline gives CDR1 SNHLY, CDR2 FYNNEI. The variable domain in full, completed from reference TRBV2 and TRBJ2-5, reads EPEVTQTPSHQVTQMGQEVILRCVPISNHLYFYWYRQILGQKVEFLVSFYNNEISEKSEIFDDQFSVERPDGSNFTLKIRSTKLEDSAMYFCASTGTSGSRGETQYFGPGTRLLVL.